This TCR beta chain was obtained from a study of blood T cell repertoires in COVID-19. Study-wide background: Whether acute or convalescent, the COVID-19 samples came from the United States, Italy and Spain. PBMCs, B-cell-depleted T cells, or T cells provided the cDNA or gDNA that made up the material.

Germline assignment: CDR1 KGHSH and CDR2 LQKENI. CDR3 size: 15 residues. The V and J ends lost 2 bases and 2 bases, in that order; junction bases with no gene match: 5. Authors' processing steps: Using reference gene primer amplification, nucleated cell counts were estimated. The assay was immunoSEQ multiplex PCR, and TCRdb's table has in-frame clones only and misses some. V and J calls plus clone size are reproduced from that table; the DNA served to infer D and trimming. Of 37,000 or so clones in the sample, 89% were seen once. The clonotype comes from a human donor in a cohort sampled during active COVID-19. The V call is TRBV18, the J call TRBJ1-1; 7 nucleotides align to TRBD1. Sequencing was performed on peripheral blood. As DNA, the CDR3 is TGTGCCAGCTCACCATTATCAGGGGGAAACACTGAAGCTTTCTTT. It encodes CASSPLSGGNTEAFF. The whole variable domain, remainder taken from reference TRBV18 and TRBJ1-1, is NAGVMQNPRHLVRRRGQEARLRCSPMKGHSHVYWYRQLPEEGLKFMVYLQKENIIDESGMPKERFSAEFPKEGPSILRIQQVVRGDSAAYFCASSPLSGGNTEAFFGQGTRLTVV.